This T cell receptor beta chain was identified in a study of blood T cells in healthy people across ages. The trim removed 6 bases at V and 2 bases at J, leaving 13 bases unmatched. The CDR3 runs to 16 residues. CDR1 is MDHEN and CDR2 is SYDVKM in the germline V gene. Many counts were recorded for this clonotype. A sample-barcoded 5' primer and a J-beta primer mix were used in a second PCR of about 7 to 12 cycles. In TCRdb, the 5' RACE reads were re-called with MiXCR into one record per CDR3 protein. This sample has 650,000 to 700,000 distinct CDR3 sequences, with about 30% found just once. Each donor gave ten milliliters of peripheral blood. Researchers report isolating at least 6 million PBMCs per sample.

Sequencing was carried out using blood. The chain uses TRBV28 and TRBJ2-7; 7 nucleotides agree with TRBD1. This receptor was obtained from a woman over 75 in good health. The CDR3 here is CASRPITGVTPYEQYF. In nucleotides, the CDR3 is TGTGCCAGCAGGCCCATTACAGGGGTCACTCCCTACGAGCAGTACTTC.